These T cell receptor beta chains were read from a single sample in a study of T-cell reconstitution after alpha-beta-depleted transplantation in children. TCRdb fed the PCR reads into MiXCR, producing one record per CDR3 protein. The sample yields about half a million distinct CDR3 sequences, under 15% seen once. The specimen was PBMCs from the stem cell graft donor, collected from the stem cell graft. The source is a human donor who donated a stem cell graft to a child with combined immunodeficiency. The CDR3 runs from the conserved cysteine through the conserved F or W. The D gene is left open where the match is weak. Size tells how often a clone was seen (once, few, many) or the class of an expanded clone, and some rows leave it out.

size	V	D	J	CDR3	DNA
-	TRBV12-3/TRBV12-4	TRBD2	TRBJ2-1	CASSALSGDTYNEQFF	TGTGCCAGCAGCGCTCTGAGCGGGGATACCTACAATGAGCAGTTCTTC
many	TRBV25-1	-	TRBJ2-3	CASRLRGTDTQYF	TGTGCCAGCAGGTTGCGTGGCACAGATACGCAGTATTTT
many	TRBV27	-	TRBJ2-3	CASSLIAVGDTQYF	TGTGCCAGCAGTTTAATAGCAGTGGGAGATACGCAGTATTTT
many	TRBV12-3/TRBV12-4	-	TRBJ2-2	CASSLNVLATGELFF	TGTGCCAGCAGTTTAAATGTTTTAGCAACCGGGGAGCTGTTTTTT
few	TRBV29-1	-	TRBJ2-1	CSVEEGTAGPAANEQFF	TGCAGCGTTGAAGAGGGAACCGCAGGGCCCGCGGCCAATGAGCAGTTCTTC
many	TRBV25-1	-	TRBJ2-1	CASSDYIGLDEQFF	TGTGCCAGCAGTGATTATATAGGTCTGGATGAGCAGTTCTTC
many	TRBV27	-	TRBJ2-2	CATAMGLALFF	TGTGCCACCGCGATGGGACTTGCGCTGTTTTTT
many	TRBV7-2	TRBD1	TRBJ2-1	CASSVRGNEQFF	TGTGCCAGCAGCGTCAGGGGGAATGAGCAGTTCTTC
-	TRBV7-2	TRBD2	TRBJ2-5	CASSLRGTSGGAETQYF	TGTGCCAGCAGCTTAAGGGGGACTAGCGGGGGGGCAGAGACCCAGTACTTC
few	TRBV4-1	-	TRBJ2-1	CASSQLGPYNEQFF	TGCGCCAGCAGCCAACTAGGACCCTACAATGAGCAGTTCTTC
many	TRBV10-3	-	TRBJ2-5	CAISESFGRLQETQYF	TGTGCCATCAGTGAGTCGTTTGGGCGCCTCCAAGAGACCCAGTACTTC
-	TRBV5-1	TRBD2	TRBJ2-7	CASSLRGEYEQYF	TGCGCCAGCAGCTTACGGGGGGAATACGAGCAGTACTTC
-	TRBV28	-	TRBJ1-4	CASSFPGIAGGVEKLFF	TGTGCCAGCAGTTTTCCCGGAATTGCAGGAGGTGTAGAAAAACTGTTTTTT